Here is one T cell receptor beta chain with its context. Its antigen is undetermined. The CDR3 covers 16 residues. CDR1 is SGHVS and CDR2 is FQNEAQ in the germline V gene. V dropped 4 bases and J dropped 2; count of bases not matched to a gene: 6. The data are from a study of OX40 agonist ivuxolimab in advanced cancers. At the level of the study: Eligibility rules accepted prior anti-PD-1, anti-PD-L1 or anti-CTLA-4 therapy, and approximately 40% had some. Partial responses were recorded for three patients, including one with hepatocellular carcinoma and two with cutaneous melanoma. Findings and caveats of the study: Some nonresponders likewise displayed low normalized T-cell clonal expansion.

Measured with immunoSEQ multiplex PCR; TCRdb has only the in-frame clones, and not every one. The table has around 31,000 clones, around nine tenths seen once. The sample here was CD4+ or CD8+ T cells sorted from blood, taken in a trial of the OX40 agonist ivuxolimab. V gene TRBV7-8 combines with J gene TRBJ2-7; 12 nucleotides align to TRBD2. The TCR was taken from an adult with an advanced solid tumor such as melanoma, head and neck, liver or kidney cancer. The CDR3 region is CASSSWTSGDPYEQYF. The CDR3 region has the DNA TGTGCCAGCAGCTCATGGACTAGCGGGGACCCCTACGAGCAGTACTTC.